One and the same sample provided the 15 T cell receptor beta chains below, sequenced in a study of long-term antiretroviral therapy in people with HIV. With survey level as its setting, the immunoSEQ assay was v3.0. Generated by immunoSEQ multiplex PCR, the TCRdb table keeps only in-frame clones and is missing some. The table shows 16,000 or so clones, with about 85% occurring only once. Here the sequenced sample was unsorted PBMCs, taken 0.5 years after starting antiretroviral therapy. These receptors came from a woman aged 40-49 years with HIV.

This clone was found once. The chain carries TRBV4-3 and TRBJ2-5, with TRBD1 identical over 7 bases. CDR1 and CDR2 (germline): LGHNA, YSLEER. The CDR3 extends over 15 amino acids. V was pared by 3 bases and J by 1 base, with 5 bases of the junction left unmatched. The CDR3 protein is CASSHYDRAQETQYF. The CDR3 bases are TGCGCCAGCAGCCATTACGACAGGGCCCAAGAGACCCAGTACTTC.

The chain couples TRBV7-2 to TRBJ2-7; D unresolved. The CDR3 contains 13 residues. Trimming removed 3 bases at V and 2 bases at J, with 8 bases between. The germline CDR1 and CDR2 sequences are SGHTA and FQGNSA. CDR3 loop: CASSLSGTYEQYF. For the CDR3, the DNA is TGTGCCAGCAGCTTGTCTGGCACCTACGAGCAGTACTTC.

The chain links TRBV6-6 to TRBJ1-5; no firm D call. Germline lookup yields CDR1 MNHNY and CDR2 SVGAGI (reference sequence). The CDR3 length is 15 residues. Trimming removed 5 bases at V and 0 bases at J, with 11 bases between. The CDR3 region has the DNA TGTGCCAGCAGTCTCCGTTGGGGTAGCAATCAGCCCCAGCATTTT. This sequence encodes CASSLRWGSNQPQHF.

The J gene is TRBJ1-5, the V gene TRBV6-5, with TRBD1 matching over 10 bases. V shed 6 bases and J 6 bases; nucleotides not matched to a gene: 8. The CDR3 length is 15 residues. Germline V gives CDR1 MNHEY, CDR2 SVGAGI. The CDR3 here is CASRLTGGPSQPQHF. The CDR3 DNA reads TGTGCCAGCAGATTGACAGGGGGCCCGAGTCAGCCCCAGCATTTT.

As DNA, the CDR3 is TGTGCCAGCAGCTCAAACCCGGGACAGGGTGAGACCCAGTACTTC. Translating it yields CASSSNPGQGETQYF. The rearrangement uses TRBV5-4 and TRBJ2-5; 9 bases are a match to TRBD1. CDR1 and CDR2 from the germline V gene are SGHNT and YYREEE (reference sequence). The CDR3 runs to 15 residues. Unmatched junction bases numbered 8, after V lost 3 bases and J lost 5 bases. Variable domain in full (rest from reference TRBV5-4 and TRBJ2-5): ETGVTQSPTHLIKTRGQQVTLRCSSQSGHNTVSWYQQALGQGPQFIFQYYREEENGRGNFPPRFSGLQFPNYSSELNVNALELDDSALYLCASSSNPGQGETQYFGPGTRLLVL.

This chain joins TRBV5-1 and TRBJ2-3; D is unresolved. The CDR3 sequence is 13 residues long. The V end lost 2 bases, the J end lost 1 base, and 5 bases lay between the germline ends. Per germline, CDR1 SGHRS and CDR2 YFSETQ. CDR3 nucleotides: TGCGCCAGCAGCTTAGGACGCACAGATACGCAGTATTTT. This codes for CASSLGRTDTQYF.

This clone was observed once. This chain uses TRBV6-5 with TRBJ2-5; D might be TRBD1 or TRBD2, each matching 6 bases. CDR1 is MNHEY and CDR2 is SVGAGI in the germline V gene. V lost 7 bases and J lost 2, with 14 bases in between. The CDR3 is 14 amino acids. DNA for the CDR3: TGTGCCAGCAATGTAGGGGGGAATCAAGAGACCCAGTACTTC. It is translated as CASNVGGNQETQYF.

J is TRBJ2-7 and V is TRBV7-9; no firm D call. Trimming removed 5 bases from V and 4 bases from J, with 18 bases in between. CDR3 size: 15 residues. Per the germline V gene, CDR1 is SEHNR and CDR2 is FQNEAQ (reference sequence). DNA for the CDR3: TGTGCCAGCAGCCCCTCTAGTTCCCCTTTGTACGAGCAGTACTTC. This translates into CASSPSSSPLYEQYF.

The chain joins TRBV2 to TRBJ2-7, with 10 bases identical to TRBD2. V lost 4 bases to trimming and J lost 5 bases; unmatched junction nucleotides: 5. This CDR3 is 14 amino acids long. Germline lookup yields CDR1 SNHLY and CDR2 FYNNEI. This chain's CDR3 is CASSGAGGLDEQYF. In DNA, the CDR3 is TGTGCCAGCAGTGGAGCGGGAGGGTTAGACGAGCAGTACTTC.

V and J are TRBV29-1 and TRBJ1-1; no clear D gene. This CDR3 has 11 residues. Germline CDR1 SQVTM, CDR2 ANQGSEA. Trimming stripped 4 bases from V and 2 bases from J, with 5 bases between. CDR3 region: CSVALNTEAFF. CDR3 nucleotide sequence: TGCAGCGTTGCCCTTAACACTGAAGCTTTCTTT.

The genes are TRBV6-1 and TRBJ1-5; a weak D match, TRBD1 (5 bases). This CDR3 region has 15 residues. V shed 1 base and J shed 6 bases, with 13 bases lying between them. The germline V gene has CDR1 MNHNS and CDR2 SASEGT. As DNA, the CDR3 is TGTGCCAGCAGTGAAGGGCAGGTGGGACGTCAGCCCCAGCATTTT. It specifies CASSEGQVGRQPQHF.

The rearrangement uses TRBV7-8 and TRBJ2-2, with D possibly TRBD2 on 5 matching bases. This CDR3 has 18 amino acids. The V gene's germline CDR1 is SGHVS and CDR2 FQNEAQ. V gave up 0 bases and J gave up 4 bases, with 18 bases separating them. The CDR3 nucleotides are TGTGCCAGCAGCTTAGCGCGGAGCGGAAAAGGAGGCACCGGGGAGCTGTTTTTT. It yields the protein CASSLARSGKGGTGELFF.

This clone was detected only a few times. V and J are TRBV30 and TRBJ1-1, with 9 bases fitting TRBD1. CDR3 length equals 13 residues. V shed 5 bases, J shed 2 bases, and the junction held 3 bases outside the gene matches. Germline CDR1 reads GTSNPN; CDR2 reads SVGIG (reference sequence). The CDR3 sequence: CAWGTGINTEAFF. The CDR3 region has the DNA TGTGCCTGGGGGACAGGGATCAACACTGAAGCTTTCTTT.

This sequence joins TRBV7-9 and TRBJ2-1; 7 nucleotides align to TRBD1. Germline lookup yields CDR1 SEHNR and CDR2 FQNEAQ (reference sequence). The CDR3 loop spans 13 amino acids. With V trimmed by 3 bases and J by 10 bases, 6 bases remained unmatched. CDR3 sequence: CASSFLPGQEQFF. DNA of the CDR3: TGTGCCAGCAGCTTCCTTCCGGGACAGGAGCAGTTCTTC.

The chain combines TRBV6-1 with TRBJ1-5; D is unresolved. Trimming removed 2 bases from V and 1 base from J, with 15 bases in between. CDR1 MNHNS and CDR2 SASEGT come from the germline V gene. This CDR3 has 17 residues. In nucleotides, the CDR3 is TGTGCCAGCAGTGAAATCAGGCAGCGGGTAAGCAATCAGCCCCAGCATTTT. Translated: CASSEIRQRVSNQPQHF.